This TCR beta chain is drawn from a study of blood T cell repertoires in COVID-19. Germline CDR1 MDHEN, CDR2 SYDVKM. Trimming at V came to 4 bases and at J to 4 bases, leaving 12 bases not matched to a gene. This CDR3 has 17 amino acids. Using immunoSEQ multiplex PCR, the repertoire was profiled, and TCRdb retains in-frame clones only, with some absent. The data contain 84,000 or so clones, roughly 80% of them singletons. Sequencing used peripheral blood. The receptor's source is a woman between 65 and 79 years old with active or convalescent COVID-19. The chain has TRBV28 and TRBJ1-5; 8 nucleotides match TRBD1. This CDR3 is CASSSPPGTGGNQPQHF. CDR3 DNA sequence: TGTGCCAGCAGTTCCCCCCCCGGAACAGGGGGAAATCAGCCCCAGCATTTT. Based on the CDR3 plus reference TRBV28 and TRBJ1-5, the full variable domain is DVKVTQSSRYLVKRTGEKVFLECVQDMDHENMFWYRQDPGLGLRLIYFSYDVKMKEKGDIPEGYSVSREKKERFSLILESASTNQTSMYLCASSSPPGTGGNQPQHFGDGTRLSIL.